Each of the 20 T cell receptor beta chains below was sequenced from the same sample in a study of OX40 agonist ivuxolimab in advanced cancers. This table comes from immunoSEQ multiplex PCR, and its TCRdb copy is limited to in-frame clones, with some not included. In the table there are 70,000 or so clones, around four fifths of which are singletons. This specimen consisted of CD4+ or CD8+ T cells sorted from blood, obtained in a trial of the OX40 agonist ivuxolimab. The source is an adult with an advanced solid tumor such as melanoma, head and neck, liver or kidney cancer.

This clone has just a few counts. J is TRBJ2-2 and V is TRBV7-3; D uncertain. CDR1 and CDR2 from the germline V gene are SGHTA and FQGTGA. The CDR3 is made up of 15 amino acids. The germline V and J ends were trimmed by 1 base and 1 base, with 7 bases remaining between them. The CDR3 DNA is TGTGCCAGCAGCTTAATGGCACAGAACACCGGGGAGCTGTTTTTT. It codes for CASSLMAQNTGELFF.

V gene TRBV2 combines with J gene TRBJ2-4; 8 bases align to TRBD2. This CDR3 spans 15 amino acids. With V trimmed by 7 bases and J by 9 bases, 14 bases remained unmatched. Germline CDR1 is SNHLY and CDR2 is FYNNEI. Written as DNA, the CDR3 is TGTGCCAGCATTCCAGGACTAGCTGGTATCGGCATTCAGTACTTC. Residues: CASIPGLAGIGIQYF.

CDR3 DNA: TGTGCCAGCAGCTTGGGGCAGGGCCCCTACGAGCAGTACGTC. Its protein product is CASSLGQGPYEQYV. The chain joins TRBV5-6 to TRBJ2-7; a weak D match, TRBD1 (5 bases). Trimming stripped 0 bases from V and 2 bases from J, with 9 bases between. This CDR3 region has 14 residues. The germline V gene has CDR1 SGHDT and CDR2 YYEEEE.

The V gene is TRBV2, the J gene TRBJ2-7; perhaps TRBD2 as D (5 bases). Trimming took off 3 bases at V and 3 bases at J, with 12 bases between the two ends. The CDR3 is 14 residues long. The germline V gene encodes CDR1 SNHLY and CDR2 FYNNEI. As DNA, the CDR3 is TGTGCCAGCAGTGAGCCCCGAGGGATCTACGAGCAGTACTTC. Its translation: CASSEPRGIYEQYF.

The V call is TRBV11-3, the J call TRBJ2-7; D could derive from TRBD1 or TRBD2 (5 bases each). Looked up from germline, CDR1 is SGHNT and CDR2 is YENEEA. The ends were cut back, 1 base at V and 3 bases at J, with 13 bases in the middle. CDR3 length: 15 residues. The CDR3 loop is CASSLVPGPFYEQYF. In DNA form, the CDR3 reads TGTGCCAGCAGCTTAGTTCCGGGACCCTTCTACGAGCAGTACTTC.

The V call is TRBV5-1, the J call TRBJ1-2, with TRBD1 identical over 8 bases. CDR1 is SGHRS, CDR2 YFSETQ, per germline. The CDR3 has 14 amino acids. J lost 2 bases, V lost 1 base, and 1 base had no gene match. CDR3 loop: CASSLTGGNYGYTF. Here the CDR3 DNA reads TGCGCCAGCAGCTTGACAGGGGGAAACTATGGCTACACCTTC. Based on the CDR3 plus reference TRBV5-1 and TRBJ1-2, the full variable domain is KAGVTQTPRYLIKTRGQQVTLSCSPISGHRSVSWYQQTPGQGLQFLFEYFSETQRNKGNFPGRFSGRQFSNSRSEMNVSTLELGDSALYLCASSLTGGNYGYTFGSGTRLTVV.

This chain links TRBV5-1 with TRBJ1-4; the D is unclear. The V end was cut by 4 bases, the J end by 5 bases, with 12 bases between. CDR1 is SGHRS, CDR2 YFSETQ, per germline. CDR3 length: 14 amino acids. The CDR3 bases are TGCGCCAGCAGCCATAGCGGACTGAATGAAAAACTGTTTTTT. Translating gives CASSHSGLNEKLFF.

The chain links TRBV7-9 to TRBJ2-7; possibly TRBD1 for D (5 bases). V gave up 5 bases and J gave up 0 bases, with 14 bases separating them. The germline V gene has CDR1 SEHNR and CDR2 FQNEAQ (reference sequence). The CDR3 is 15 residues long. The CDR3 region has the DNA TGTGCCAGCAGCCATGGACAACTCCCCTCCTACGAGCAGTACTTC. Its protein product is CASSHGQLPSYEQYF. The full variable domain, with the rest looked up from reference TRBV7-9 and TRBJ2-7, is DTGVSQNPRHKITKRGQNVTFRCDPISEHNRLYWYRQTLGQGPEFLTYFQNEAQLEKSRLLSDRFSAERPKGSFSTLEIQRTEQGDSAMYLCASSHGQLPSYEQYFGPGTRLTVT.

This sequence joins TRBV4-3 and TRBJ2-1, with TRBD2 as a possible D gene (6 bases). Germline V CDR1 and CDR2: LGHNA, YSLEER. V lost 4 bases, J lost 5 bases, and 9 bases lay in between. CDR3 length: 13 residues. CDR3 residues: CASSPGLDNEQFF. The CDR3 DNA reads as TGCGCCAGCAGCCCGGGACTTGACAATGAGCAGTTCTTC.

V is TRBV28 and J is TRBJ2-7; TRBD2 agrees at 9 bases. The germline V gene encodes CDR1 MDHEN and CDR2 SYDVKM. V shed 2 bases, J shed 5 bases, and the junction held 7 bases outside the gene matches. This CDR3 has 15 amino acids. The chain's CDR3 is CASSLLSGSIDEQYF. The CDR3 DNA reads as TGTGCCAGCAGTTTACTTAGCGGGAGTATCGACGAGCAGTACTTC.

The chain is built from TRBV28 and TRBJ1-6, with a weak D call TRBD1 (5 bases). V lost 5 bases and J 5 bases, leaving 13 bases between the germline ends. The CDR3 contains 15 residues. Germline V lookup: CDR1 MDHEN, CDR2 SYDVKM. Written as DNA, the CDR3 is TGTGCCAGCAGTGTCATGGGGGGAAATAATTCACCCCTCCACTTT. Translated: CASSVMGGNNSPLHF.

This clone was found a few times. The gene calls are TRBV7-2 and TRBJ2-1; D is uncertain. Germline V CDR1 and CDR2: SGHTA, FQGNSA. Trimming removed 8 bases from V and 6 bases from J, with 17 bases in between. This CDR3 comprises 14 residues. CDR3: CASASQQLGNEQFF. The CDR3 DNA reads as TGTGCCAGCGCGAGCCAGCAGTTGGGCAATGAGCAGTTCTTC.

There are a few counts of this clone. The chain employs TRBV29-1 and TRBJ2-1, with D perhaps TRBD1 or TRBD2 (5 bases each). V dropped 7 bases and J dropped 4 bases, with 17 bases sitting between them. CDR1 and CDR2 from the germline V gene are SQVTM and ANQGSEA. The CDR3 runs 14 residues. This chain's CDR3 is CSGLRDGLYNEQFF. Here the CDR3 DNA reads TGCAGCGGGCTTCGGGACGGGTTATACAATGAGCAGTTCTTC.

The chain joins TRBV28 to TRBJ1-5; TRBD1 matches 7 bases. V dropped 5 bases and J dropped 4; count of bases not matched to a gene: 5. The CDR3 consists of 14 residues. Looked up from germline, CDR1 is MDHEN and CDR2 is SYDVKM. This CDR3 is CASSLQQGNQPQHF. CDR3 sequence (DNA): TGTGCCAGCAGTCTACAACAGGGGAATCAGCCCCAGCATTTT. Full variable domain (outside the CDR3, taken from reference TRBV28 and TRBJ1-5): DVKVTQSSRYLVKRTGEKVFLECVQDMDHENMFWYRQDPGLGLRLIYFSYDVKMKEKGDIPEGYSVSREKKERFSLILESASTNQTSMYLCASSLQQGNQPQHFGDGTRLSIL.

This clone was found a few times. The V call is TRBV11-2, the J call TRBJ1-3; D remains unclear. The CDR3 is made up of 11 amino acids. CDR1 is SGHAT and CDR2 is FQNNGV in the germline V gene. Trimming took 2 bases from V and 7 from J, leaving 3 bases between them. This CDR3 reads CASSLLNTIYF. CDR3 nucleotide sequence: TGTGCCAGCAGCTTATTGAACACCATATATTTT.

The rearrangement joins TRBV6-6 to TRBJ2-1, with 8 bases aligning to TRBD1. This CDR3 contains 15 residues. The V and J ends lost 5 bases and 5 bases, in that order; junction bases with no gene match: 8. Per the germline V gene, CDR1 is MNHNY and CDR2 is SVGAGI (reference sequence). This CDR3 is CASSLLGQGNNEQFF. CDR3 in DNA: TGTGCCAGCAGTCTTCTAGGACAGGGAAACAATGAGCAGTTCTTC.

CDR3 region: CASSPSGRAYYEQYF. CDR3 coding DNA: TGTGCCAGCAGCCCTAGCGGGAGGGCCTACTACGAGCAGTACTTC. The chain links TRBV7-8 to TRBJ2-7, with 12 bases lining up with TRBD2. The CDR3 sequence is 15 residues long. Looked up from germline, CDR1 is SGHVS and CDR2 is FQNEAQ. V was clipped by 5 bases and J by 3 bases; unmatched bases: 5.

The chain employs TRBV5-6 and TRBJ2-3, with 9 bases aligning to TRBD1. Per the germline V gene, CDR1 is SGHDT and CDR2 is YYEEEE. Trimming at V came to 3 bases and at J to 5 bases, leaving 4 bases not matched to a gene. The CDR3 totals 14 residues. The CDR3 DNA sequence: TGTGCCAGCAGCTGGGACAGGGTGGAAGATACGCAGTATTTT. This sequence encodes CASSWDRVEDTQYF.

This chain uses TRBV27 with TRBJ2-3; maybe TRBD1 (6 bases). V was trimmed by 6 bases and J by 0 bases, leaving 13 bases between them. This CDR3 is 15 amino acids long. The germline V gene encodes CDR1 MNHEY and CDR2 SMNVEV (reference sequence). The CDR3 loop reads CASRQRGLSTDTQYF. As DNA, the CDR3 is TGTGCCAGCAGACAAAGGGGGTTGAGCACAGATACGCAGTATTTT.

This chain connects TRBV14 to TRBJ2-7; no reliable D call. Trimming left V 5 bases short and J 5 bases short, with 16 bases between. The CDR3 runs 14 residues. Per the germline V gene, CDR1 is SGHDN and CDR2 is FVKESK. The CDR3 DNA sequence: TGTGCCAGCAGCTTAAGGGTACTTGGGAACGAGCAGTACGTC. Translating gives CASSLRVLGNEQYV.